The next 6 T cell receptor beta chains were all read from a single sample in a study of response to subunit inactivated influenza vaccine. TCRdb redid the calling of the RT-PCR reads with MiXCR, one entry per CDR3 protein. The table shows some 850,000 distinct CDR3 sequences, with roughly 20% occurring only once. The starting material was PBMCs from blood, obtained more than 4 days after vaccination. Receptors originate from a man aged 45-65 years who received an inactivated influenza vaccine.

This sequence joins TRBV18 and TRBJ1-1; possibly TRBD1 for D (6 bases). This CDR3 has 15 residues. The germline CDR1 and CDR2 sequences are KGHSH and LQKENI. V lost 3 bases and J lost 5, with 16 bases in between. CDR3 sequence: CASSPGGGGKTEAFF. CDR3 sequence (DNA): TGTGCCAGCTCACCCGGGGGAGGGGGAAAAACTGAAGCTTTCTTT. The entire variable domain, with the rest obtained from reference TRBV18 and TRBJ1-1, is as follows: NAGVMQNPRHLVRRRGQEARLRCSPMKGHSHVYWYRQLPEEGLKFMVYLQKENIIDESGMPKERFSAEFPKEGPSILRIQQVVRGDSAAYFCASSPGGGGKTEAFFGQGTRLTVV.

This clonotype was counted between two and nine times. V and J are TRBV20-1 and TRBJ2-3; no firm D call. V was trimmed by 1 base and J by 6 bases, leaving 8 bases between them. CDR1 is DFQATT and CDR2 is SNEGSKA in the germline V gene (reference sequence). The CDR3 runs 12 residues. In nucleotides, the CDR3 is TGCAGTGCTAGAGCCCTCGCGGATACGCAGTATTTT. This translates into CSARALADTQYF.

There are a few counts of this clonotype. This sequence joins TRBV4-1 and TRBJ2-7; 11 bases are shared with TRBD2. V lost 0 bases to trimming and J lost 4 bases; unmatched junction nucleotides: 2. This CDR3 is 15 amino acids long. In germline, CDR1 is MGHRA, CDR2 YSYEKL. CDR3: CASSQDPSGGYEQYF. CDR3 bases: TGCGCCAGCAGCCAAGATCCTAGCGGGGGGTACGAGCAGTACTTC.

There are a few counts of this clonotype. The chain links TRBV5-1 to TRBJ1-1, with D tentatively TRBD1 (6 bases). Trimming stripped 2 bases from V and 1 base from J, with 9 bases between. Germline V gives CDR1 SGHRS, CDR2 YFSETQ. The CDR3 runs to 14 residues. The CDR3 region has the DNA TGCGCCAGCAGCTTAGACAGGCAGAACACTGAAGCTTTCTTT. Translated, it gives CASSLDRQNTEAFF.

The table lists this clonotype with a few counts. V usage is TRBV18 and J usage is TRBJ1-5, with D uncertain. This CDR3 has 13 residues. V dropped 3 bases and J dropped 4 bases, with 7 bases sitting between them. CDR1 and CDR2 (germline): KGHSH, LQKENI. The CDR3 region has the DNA TGTGCCAGCTCACCGGGATATAATCAGCCCCAGCATTTT. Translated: CASSPGYNQPQHF.

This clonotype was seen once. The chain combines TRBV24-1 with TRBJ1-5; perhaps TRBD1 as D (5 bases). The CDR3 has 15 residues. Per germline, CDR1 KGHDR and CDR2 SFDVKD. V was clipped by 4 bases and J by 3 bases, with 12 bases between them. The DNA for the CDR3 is TGTGCCACCAGTGACCGTAGGACAATCAATCAGCCCCAGCATTTT. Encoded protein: CATSDRRTINQPQHF.